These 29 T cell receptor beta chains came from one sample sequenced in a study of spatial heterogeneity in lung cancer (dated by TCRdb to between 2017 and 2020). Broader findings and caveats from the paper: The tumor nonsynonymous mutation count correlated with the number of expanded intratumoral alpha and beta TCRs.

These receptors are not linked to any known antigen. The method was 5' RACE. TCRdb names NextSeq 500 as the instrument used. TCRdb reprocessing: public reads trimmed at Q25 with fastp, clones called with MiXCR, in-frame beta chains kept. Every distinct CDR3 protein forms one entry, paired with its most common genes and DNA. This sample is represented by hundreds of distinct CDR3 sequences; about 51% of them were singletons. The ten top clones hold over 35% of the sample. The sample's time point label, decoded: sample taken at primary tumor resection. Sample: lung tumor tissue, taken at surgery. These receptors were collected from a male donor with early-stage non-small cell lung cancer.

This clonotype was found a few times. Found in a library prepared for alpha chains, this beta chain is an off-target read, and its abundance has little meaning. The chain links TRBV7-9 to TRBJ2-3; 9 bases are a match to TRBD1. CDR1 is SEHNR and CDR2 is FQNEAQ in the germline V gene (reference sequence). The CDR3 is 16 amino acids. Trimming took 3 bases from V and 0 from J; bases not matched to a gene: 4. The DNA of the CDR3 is TGTGCCAGCAGCTTGGACAGGGGCCGCAGCACAGATACGCAGTATTTT. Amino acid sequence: CASSLDRGRSTDTQYF.

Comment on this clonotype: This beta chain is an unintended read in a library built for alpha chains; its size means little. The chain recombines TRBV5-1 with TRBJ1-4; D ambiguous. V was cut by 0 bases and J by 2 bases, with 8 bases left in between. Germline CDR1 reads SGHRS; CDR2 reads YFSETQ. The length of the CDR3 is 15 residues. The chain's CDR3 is CASSLAMGTNEKLFF. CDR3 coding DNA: TGCGCCAGCAGCTTGGCGATGGGCACTAATGAAAAACTGTTTTTT.

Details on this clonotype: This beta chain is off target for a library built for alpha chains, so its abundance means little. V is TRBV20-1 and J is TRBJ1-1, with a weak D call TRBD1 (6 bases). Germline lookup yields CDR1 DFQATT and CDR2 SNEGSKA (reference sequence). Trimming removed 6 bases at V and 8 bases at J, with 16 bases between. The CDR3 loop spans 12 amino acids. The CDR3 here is CSAQGQPGEAFF. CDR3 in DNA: TGCAGTGCCCAGGGGCAGCCGGGAGAAGCTTTCTTT.

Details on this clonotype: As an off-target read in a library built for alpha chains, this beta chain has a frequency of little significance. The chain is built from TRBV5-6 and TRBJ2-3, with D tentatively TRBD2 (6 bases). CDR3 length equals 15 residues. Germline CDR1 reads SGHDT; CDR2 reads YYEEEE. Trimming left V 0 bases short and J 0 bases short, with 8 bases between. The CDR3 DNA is TGTGCCAGCAGCTTGGTTGCGGGGAGCACAGATACGCAGTATTTT. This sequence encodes CASSLVAGSTDTQYF.

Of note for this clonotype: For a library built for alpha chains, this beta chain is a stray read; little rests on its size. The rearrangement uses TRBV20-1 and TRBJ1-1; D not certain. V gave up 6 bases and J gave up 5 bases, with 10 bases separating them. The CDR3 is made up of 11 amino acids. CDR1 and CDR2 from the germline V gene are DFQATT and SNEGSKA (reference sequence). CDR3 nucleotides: TGCAGTGCCAGCCACGGGACTGAAGCTTTCTTT. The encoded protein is CSASHGTEAFF.

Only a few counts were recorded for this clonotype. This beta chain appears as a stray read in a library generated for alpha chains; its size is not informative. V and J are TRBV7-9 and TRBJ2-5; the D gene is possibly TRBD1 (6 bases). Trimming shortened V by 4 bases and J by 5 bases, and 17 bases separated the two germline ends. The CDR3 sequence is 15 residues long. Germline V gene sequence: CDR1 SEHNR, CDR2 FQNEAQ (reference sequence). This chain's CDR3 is CASSSDRWQDETQYF. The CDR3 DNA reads TGTGCCAGCAGCTCCGACAGGTGGCAGGACGAGACCCAGTACTTC.

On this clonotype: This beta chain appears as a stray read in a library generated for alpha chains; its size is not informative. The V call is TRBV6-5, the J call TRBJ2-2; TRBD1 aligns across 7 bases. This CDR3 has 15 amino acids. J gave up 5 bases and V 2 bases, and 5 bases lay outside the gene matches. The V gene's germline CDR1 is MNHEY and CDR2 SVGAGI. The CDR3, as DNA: TGTGCCAGCAGTTACGCCTACAGGGGAACCGGGGAGCTGTTTTTT. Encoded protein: CASSYAYRGTGELFF.

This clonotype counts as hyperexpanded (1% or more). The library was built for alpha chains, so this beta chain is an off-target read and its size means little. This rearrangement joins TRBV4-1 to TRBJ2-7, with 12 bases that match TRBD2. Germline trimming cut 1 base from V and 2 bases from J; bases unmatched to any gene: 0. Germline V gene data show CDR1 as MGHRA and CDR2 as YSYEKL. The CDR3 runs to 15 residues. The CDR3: CASSQGLAGAYEQYF. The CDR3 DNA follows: TGCGCCAGCAGCCAAGGACTAGCGGGGGCCTACGAGCAGTACTTC.

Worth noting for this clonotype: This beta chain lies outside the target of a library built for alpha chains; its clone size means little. The CDR3 sequence: CASSPLLLGGRYTF. The CDR3 DNA is TGTGCCAGCAGCCCCCTGCTTTTGGGGGGCCGCTACACCTTC. The chain has TRBV7-6 and TRBJ1-2; TRBD1 might be the D (6 bases). CDR3 size: 14 residues. From germline, CDR1 is SGHVS and CDR2 FNYEAQ. Trimming removed 5 bases at V and 9 bases at J, with 19 bases between. Filled out from reference TRBV7-6 and TRBJ1-2, the complete variable domain reads GAGVSQSPRYKVTKRGQDVALRCDPISGHVSLYWYRQALGQGPEFLTYFNYEAQQDKSGLPNDRFSAERPEGSISTLTIQRTEQRDSAMYRCASSPLLLGGRYTFGSGTRLTVV.

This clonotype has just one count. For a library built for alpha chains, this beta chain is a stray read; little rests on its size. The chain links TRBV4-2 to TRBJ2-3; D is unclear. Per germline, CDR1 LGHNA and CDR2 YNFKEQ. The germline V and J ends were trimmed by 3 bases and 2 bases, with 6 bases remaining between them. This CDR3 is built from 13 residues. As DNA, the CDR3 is TGTGCCAGCAGCCAGGGCCTCACAGATACGCAGTATTTT. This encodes CASSQGLTDTQYF.

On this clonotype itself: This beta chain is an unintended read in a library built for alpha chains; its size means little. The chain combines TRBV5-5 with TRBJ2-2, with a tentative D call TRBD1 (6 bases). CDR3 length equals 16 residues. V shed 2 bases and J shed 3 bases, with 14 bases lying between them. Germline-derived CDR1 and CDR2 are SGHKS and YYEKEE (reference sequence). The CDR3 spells CASSFLSGEDTGELFF. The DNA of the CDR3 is TGTGCCAGCAGCTTTTTATCAGGGGAAGACACCGGGGAGCTGTTTTTT. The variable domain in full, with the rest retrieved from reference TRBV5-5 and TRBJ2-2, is DAGVTQSPTHLIKTRGQQVTLRCSPISGHKSVSWYQQVLGQGPQFIFQYYEKEERGRGNFPDRFSARQFPNYSSELNVNALLLGDSALYLCASSFLSGEDTGELFFGEGSRLTVL.

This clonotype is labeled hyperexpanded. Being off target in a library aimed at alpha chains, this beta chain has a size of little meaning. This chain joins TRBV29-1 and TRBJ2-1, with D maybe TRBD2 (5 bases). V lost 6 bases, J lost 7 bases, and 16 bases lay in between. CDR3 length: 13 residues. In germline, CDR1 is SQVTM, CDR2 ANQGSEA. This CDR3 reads CSVLPGTRNEQFF. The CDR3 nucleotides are TGCAGCGTCCTTCCGGGAACGAGGAATGAGCAGTTCTTC.

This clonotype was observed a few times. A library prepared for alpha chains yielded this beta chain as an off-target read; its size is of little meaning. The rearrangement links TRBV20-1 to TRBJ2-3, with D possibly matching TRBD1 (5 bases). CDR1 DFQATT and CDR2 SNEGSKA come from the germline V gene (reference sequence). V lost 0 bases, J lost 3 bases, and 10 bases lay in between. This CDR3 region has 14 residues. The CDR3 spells CSARDQGMTDTQYF. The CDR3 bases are TGCAGTGCTAGAGATCAGGGTATGACAGATACGCAGTATTTT.

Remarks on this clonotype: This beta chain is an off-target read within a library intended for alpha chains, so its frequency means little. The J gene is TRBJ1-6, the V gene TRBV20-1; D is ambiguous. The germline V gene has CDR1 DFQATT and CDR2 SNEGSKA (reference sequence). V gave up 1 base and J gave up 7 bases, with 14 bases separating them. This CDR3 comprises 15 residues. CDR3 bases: TGCAGTGCTAGAGGGTTAGGAATGGCGAATTCACCCCTCCACTTT. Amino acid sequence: CSARGLGMANSPLHF.

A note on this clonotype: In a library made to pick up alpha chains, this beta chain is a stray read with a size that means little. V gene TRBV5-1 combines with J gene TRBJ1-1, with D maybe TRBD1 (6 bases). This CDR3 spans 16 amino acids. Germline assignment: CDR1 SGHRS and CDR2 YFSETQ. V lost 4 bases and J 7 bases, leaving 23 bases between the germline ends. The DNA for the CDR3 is TGCGCCAGCAGCCATCCGACAGGCGATGAACAGGGTGAAGCTTTCTTT. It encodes CASSHPTGDEQGEAFF.

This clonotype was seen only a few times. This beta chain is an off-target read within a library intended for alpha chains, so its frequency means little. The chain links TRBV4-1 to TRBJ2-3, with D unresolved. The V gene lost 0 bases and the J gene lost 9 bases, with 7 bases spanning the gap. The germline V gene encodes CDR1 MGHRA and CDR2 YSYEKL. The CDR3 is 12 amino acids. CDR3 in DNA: TGCGCCAGCAGCCAAGAGCCGCGCACGCAGTATTTT. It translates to CASSQEPRTQYF.

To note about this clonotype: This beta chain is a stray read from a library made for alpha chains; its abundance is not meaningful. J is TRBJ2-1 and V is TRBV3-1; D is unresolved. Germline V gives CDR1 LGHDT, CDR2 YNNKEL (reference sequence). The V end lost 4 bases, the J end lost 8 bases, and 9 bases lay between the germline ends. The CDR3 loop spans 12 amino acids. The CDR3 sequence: CASSRYSYEQFF. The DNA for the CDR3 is TGTGCCAGCAGCCGTTACAGCTATGAGCAGTTCTTC.

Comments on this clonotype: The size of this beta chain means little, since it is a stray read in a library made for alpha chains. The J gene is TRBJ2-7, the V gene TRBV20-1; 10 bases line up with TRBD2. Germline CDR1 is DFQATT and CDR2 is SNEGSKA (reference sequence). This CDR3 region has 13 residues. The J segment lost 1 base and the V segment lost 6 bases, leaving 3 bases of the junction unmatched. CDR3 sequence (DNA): TGCAGTGCCAAAGCGGGGGGGTCCTACGAGCAGTACTTC. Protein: CSAKAGGSYEQYF.

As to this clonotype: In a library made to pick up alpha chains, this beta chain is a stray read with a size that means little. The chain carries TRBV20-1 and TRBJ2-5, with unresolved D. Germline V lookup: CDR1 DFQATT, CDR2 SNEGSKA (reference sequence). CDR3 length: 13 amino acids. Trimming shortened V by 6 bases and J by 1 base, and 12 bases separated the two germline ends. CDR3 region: CSAFNGLQETQYF. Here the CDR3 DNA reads TGCAGTGCCTTCAACGGGCTCCAAGAGACCCAGTACTTC.

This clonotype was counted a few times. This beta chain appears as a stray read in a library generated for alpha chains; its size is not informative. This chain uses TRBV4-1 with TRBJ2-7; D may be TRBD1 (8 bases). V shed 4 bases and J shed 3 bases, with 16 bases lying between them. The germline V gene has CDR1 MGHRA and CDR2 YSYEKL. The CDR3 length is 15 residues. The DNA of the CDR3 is TGCGCCAGCAGCCCCGGACAGGGAGGGGACTACGAGCAGTACTTC. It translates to CASSPGQGGDYEQYF.

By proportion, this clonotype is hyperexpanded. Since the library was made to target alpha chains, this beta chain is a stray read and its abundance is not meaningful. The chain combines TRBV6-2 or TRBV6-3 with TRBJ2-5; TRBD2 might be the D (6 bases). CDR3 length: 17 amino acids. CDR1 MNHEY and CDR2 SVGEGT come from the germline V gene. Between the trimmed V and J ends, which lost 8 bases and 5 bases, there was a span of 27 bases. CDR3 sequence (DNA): TGTGCCAGCGGCTTAGAGGACTACATCGGGCCCTGGGAGACCCAGTACTTC. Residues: CASGLEDYIGPWETQYF.

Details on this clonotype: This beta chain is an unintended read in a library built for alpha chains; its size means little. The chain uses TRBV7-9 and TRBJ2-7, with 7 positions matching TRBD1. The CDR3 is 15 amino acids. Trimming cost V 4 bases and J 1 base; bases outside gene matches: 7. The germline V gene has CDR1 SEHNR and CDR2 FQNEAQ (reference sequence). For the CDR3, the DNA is TGTGCCAGCAGCTCGTATGGACAGGAGTCCTACGAGCAGTACTTC. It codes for CASSSYGQESYEQYF.

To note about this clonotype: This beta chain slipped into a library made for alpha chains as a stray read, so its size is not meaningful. CDR3 sequence: CASSFPPGAEYF. The CDR3 nucleotides are TGTGCCAGCAGTTTCCCCCCCGGGGCGGAGTACTTC. The V gene is TRBV28, the J gene TRBJ2-7, with D tentatively TRBD1 or TRBD2 (5 bases each). The germline V gene has CDR1 MDHEN and CDR2 SYDVKM. Deletions cut 3 bases from V and 11 bases from J, with 14 bases between. The CDR3 has 12 residues.

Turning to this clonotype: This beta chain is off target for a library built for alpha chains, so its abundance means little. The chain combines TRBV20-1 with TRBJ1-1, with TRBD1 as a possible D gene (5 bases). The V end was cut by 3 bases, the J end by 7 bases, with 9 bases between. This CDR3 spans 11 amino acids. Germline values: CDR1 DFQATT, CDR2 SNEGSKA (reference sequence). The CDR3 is CSASLGVEAFF. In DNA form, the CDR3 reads TGCAGTGCTAGTTTAGGGGTTGAAGCTTTCTTT.

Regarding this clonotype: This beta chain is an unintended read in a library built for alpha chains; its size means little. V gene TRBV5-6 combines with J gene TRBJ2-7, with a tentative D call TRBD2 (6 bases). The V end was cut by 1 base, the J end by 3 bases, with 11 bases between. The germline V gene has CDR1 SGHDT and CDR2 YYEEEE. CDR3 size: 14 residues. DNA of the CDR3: TGTGCCAGCAGCTTGAATGGCGGGAACTACGAGCAGTACTTC. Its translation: CASSLNGGNYEQYF.

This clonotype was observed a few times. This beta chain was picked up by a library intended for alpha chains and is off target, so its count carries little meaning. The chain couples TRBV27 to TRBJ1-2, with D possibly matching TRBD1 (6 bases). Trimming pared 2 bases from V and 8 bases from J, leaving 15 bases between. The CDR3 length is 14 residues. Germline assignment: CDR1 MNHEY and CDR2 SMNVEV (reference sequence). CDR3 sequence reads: CASSLNGGGKGYTF. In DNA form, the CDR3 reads TGTGCCAGCAGTTTAAATGGAGGGGGTAAGGGCTACACCTTC.

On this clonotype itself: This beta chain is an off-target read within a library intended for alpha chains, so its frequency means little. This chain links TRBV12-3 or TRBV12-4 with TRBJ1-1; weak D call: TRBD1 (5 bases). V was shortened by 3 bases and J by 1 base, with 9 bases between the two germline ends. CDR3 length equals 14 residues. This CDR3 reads CASSFAGPNTEAFF. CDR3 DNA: TGTGCCAGCAGTTTCGCAGGGCCGAACACTGAAGCTTTCTTT.

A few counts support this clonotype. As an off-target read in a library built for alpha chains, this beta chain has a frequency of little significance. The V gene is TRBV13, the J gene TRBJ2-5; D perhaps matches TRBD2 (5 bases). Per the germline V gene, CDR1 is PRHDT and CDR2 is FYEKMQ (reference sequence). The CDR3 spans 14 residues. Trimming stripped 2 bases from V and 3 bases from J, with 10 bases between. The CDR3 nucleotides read TGTGCCAGCAGCTTAAGGACTTTCAAAGAGACCCAGTACTTC. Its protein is CASSLRTFKETQYF.

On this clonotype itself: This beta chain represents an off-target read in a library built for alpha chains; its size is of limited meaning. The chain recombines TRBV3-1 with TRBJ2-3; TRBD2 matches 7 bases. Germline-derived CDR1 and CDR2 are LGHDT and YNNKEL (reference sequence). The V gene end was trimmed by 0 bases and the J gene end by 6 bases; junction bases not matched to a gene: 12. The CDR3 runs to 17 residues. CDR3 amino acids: CASSQEFLSGEGDTQYF. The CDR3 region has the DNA TGTGCCAGCAGCCAAGAATTTCTCAGCGGGGAAGGGGATACGCAGTATTTT.